Described below is a single T cell receptor (beta chain) sequence and its context. Its matching antigen is unknown. Data came from immunoSEQ multiplex PCR; TCRdb stores just in-frame clones and leaves some out. The table shows more than 15,000 clones, with roughly 76% occurring only once. The record originates from a study of CD4+ T cells in melanoma. Broader study findings: A reported correlation linked neoantigen-specific CD4+ T cells to CD8+, macrophage and B cell function. Neoantigen-specific CD4+ T cells in melanoma reportedly had diverse differentiation states.

This clonotype was obtained from a human donor with melanoma. The sequenced sample was cells from a culture (not recorded whether cultured in vitro).

The CDR3 nucleotides read TGCGCCAGCAGCGTTGTTCCCCTTGTCAGGGACGAGCAGTACTTC. It is translated as CASSVVPLVRDEQYF. The rearrangement uses TRBV5-1 and TRBJ2-7; maybe TRBD1 (5 bases). Germline CDR1 SGHRS, CDR2 YFSETQ. V lost 4 bases, J lost 5 bases, and 19 bases lay in between. The CDR3 is made up of 15 amino acids.